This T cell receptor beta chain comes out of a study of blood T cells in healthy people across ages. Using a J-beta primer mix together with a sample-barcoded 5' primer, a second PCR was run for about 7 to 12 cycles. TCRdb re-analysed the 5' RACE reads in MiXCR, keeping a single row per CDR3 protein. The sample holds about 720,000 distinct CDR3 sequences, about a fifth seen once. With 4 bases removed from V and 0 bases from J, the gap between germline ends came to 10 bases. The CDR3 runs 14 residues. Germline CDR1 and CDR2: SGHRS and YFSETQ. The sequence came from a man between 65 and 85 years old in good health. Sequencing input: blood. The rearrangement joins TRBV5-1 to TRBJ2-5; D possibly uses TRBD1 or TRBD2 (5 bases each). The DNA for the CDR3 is TGCGCCAGCAGCCTGCGAGGGGACCAAGAGACCCAGTACTTC. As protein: CASSLRGDQETQYF.